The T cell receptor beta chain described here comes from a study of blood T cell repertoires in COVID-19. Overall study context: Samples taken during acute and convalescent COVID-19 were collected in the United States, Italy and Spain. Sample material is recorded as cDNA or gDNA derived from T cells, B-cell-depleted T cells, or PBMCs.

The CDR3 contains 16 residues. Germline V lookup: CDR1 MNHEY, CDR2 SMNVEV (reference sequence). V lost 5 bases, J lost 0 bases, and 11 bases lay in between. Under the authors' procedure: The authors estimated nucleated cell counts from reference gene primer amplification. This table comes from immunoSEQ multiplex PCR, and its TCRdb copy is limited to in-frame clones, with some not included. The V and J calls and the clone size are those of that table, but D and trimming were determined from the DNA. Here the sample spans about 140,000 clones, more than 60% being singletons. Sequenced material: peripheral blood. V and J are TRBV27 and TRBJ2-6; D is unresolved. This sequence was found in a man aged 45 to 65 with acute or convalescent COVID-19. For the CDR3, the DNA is TGTGCCAGCAGTCTGTCCGTGTTCTCTGGGGCCAACGTCCTGACTTTC. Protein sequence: CASSLSVFSGANVLTF. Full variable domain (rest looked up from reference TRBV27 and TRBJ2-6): EAQVTQNPRYLITVTGKKLTVTCSQNMNHEYMSWYRQDPGLGLRQIYYSMNVEVTDKGDVPEGYKVSRKEKRNFPLILESPSPNQTSLYFCASSLSVFSGANVLTFGAGSRLTVL.